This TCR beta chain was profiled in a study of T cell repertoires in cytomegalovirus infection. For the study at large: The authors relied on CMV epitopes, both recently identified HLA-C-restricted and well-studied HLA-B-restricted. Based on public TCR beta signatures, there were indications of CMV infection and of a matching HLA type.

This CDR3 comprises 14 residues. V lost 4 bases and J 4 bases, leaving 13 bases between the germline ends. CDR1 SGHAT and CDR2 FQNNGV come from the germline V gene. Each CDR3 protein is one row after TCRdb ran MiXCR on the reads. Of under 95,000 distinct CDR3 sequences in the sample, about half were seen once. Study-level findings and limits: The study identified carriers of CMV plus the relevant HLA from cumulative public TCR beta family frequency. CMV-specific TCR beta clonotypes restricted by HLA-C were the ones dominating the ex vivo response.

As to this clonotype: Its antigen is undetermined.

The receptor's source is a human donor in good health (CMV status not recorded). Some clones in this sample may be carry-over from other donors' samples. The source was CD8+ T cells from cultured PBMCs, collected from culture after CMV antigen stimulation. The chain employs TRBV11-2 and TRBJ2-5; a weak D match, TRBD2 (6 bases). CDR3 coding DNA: TGTGCCAGCAGCTCGGGGGTGTCTCGAGAGACCCAGTACTTC. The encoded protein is CASSSGVSRETQYF.